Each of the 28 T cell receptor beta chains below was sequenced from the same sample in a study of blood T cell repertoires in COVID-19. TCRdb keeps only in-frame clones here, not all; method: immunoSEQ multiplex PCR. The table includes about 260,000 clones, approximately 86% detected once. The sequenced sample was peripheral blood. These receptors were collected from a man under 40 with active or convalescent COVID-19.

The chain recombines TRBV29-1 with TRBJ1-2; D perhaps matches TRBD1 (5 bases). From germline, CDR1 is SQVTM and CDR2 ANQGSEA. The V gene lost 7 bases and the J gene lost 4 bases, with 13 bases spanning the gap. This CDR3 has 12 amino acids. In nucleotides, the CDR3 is TGCAGCGCAACGACAGACGGCTATGGCTACACCTTC. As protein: CSATTDGYGYTF.

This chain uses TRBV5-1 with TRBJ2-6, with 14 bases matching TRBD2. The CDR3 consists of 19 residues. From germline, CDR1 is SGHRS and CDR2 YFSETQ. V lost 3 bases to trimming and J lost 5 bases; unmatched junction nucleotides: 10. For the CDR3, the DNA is TGCGCCAGCAGCTCCCAAGGGACTAGCGGGGGTTGGAGGGCCAACGTCCTGACTTTC. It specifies CASSSQGTSGGWRANVLTF.

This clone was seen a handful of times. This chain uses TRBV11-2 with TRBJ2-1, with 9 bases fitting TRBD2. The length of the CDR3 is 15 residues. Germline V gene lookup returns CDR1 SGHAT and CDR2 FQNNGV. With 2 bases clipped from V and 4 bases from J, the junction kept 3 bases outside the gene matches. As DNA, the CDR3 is TGTGCCAGCAGCTTAATCCTAGCGGGGTACAATGAGCAGTTCTTC. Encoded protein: CASSLILAGYNEQFF. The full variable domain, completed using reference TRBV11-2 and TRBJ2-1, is EAGVAQSPRYKIIEKRQSVAFWCNPISGHATLYWYQQILGQGPKLLIQFQNNGVVDDSQLPKDRFSAERLKGVDSTLKIQPAKLEDSAVYLCASSLILAGYNEQFFGPGTRLTVL.

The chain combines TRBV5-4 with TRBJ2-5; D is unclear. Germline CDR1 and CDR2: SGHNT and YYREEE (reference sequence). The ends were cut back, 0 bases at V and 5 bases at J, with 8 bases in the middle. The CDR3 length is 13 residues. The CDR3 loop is CASSLAVGETQYF. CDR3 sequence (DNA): TGTGCCAGCAGCTTGGCCGTCGGGGAGACCCAGTACTTC.

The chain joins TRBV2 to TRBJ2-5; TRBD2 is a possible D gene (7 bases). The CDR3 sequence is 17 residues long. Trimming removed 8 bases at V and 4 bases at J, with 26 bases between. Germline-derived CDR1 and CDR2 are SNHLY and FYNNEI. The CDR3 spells CASGPEAGASFGETQYF. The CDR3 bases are TGTGCCAGCGGCCCCGAGGCGGGGGCCTCCTTTGGAGAGACCCAGTACTTC.

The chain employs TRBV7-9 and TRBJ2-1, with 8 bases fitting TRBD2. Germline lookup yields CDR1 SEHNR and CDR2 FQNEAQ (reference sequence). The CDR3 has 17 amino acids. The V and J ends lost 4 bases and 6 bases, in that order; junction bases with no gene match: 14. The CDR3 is CASSSFPAGGNLNEQFF. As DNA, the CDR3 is TGTGCCAGCAGCTCCTTTCCGGCGGGGGGAAATCTCAATGAGCAGTTCTTC.

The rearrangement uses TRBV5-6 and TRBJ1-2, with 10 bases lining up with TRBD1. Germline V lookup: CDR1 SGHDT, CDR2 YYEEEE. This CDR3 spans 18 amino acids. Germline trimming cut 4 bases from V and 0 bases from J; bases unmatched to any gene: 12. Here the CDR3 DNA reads TGTGCCAGCAGCCCAACCGGGACAGGGGCCTACCCTAACTATGGCTACACCTTC. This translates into CASSPTGTGAYPNYGYTF.

The CDR3: CAWSVGLAGRGEDTQYF. DNA of the CDR3: TGTGCCTGGAGTGTAGGGCTAGCGGGGCGCGGCGAAGATACGCAGTATTTT. The chain joins TRBV30 to TRBJ2-3; TRBD2 matches at 9 bases. Germline lookup yields CDR1 GTSNPN and CDR2 SVGIG (reference sequence). Trimming cost V 0 bases and J 5 bases; bases outside gene matches: 12. The CDR3 spans 17 residues.

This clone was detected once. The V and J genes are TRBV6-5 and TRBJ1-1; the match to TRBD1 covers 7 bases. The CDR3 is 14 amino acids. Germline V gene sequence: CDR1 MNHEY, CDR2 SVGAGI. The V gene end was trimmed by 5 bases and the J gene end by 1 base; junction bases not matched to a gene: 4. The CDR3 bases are TGTGCCAGCAGTCCTCGGGACAGGAACACTGAAGCTTTCTTT. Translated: CASSPRDRNTEAFF.

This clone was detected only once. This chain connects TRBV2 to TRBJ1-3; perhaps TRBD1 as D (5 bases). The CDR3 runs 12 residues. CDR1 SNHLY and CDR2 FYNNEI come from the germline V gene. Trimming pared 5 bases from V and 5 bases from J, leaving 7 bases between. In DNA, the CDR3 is TGTGCCAGCAGTCGACAGAGAAACACCATATATTTT. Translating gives CASSRQRNTIYF.

In DNA form, the CDR3 reads TGTGCCAGCAGGTCTAGCGGGGGAGCTTACAATGAGCAGTTCTTC. Its protein is CASRSSGGAYNEQFF. V and J are TRBV3-1 (or the pseudogene TRBV3-2) and TRBJ2-1; TRBD2 matches 10 bases. The CDR3 sequence is 15 residues long. Trimming at V came to 6 bases and at J to 4 bases, leaving 6 bases not matched to a gene. Germline V gives CDR1 LGHDT, CDR2 YNNKEL (reference sequence).

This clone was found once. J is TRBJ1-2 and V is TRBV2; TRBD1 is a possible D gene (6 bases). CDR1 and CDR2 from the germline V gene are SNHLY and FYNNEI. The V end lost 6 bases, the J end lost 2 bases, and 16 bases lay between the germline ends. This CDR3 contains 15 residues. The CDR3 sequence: CASRGGQVGNYGYTF. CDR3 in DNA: TGTGCCAGCAGGGGGGGGCAGGTCGGGAACTATGGCTACACCTTC.

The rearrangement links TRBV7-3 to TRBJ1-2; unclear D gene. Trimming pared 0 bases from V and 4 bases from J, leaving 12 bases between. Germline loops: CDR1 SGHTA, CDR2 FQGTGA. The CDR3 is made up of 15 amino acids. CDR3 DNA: TGTGCCAGCAGCTTAACCGACACCGAGGGCTATGGCTACACCTTC. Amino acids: CASSLTDTEGYGYTF.

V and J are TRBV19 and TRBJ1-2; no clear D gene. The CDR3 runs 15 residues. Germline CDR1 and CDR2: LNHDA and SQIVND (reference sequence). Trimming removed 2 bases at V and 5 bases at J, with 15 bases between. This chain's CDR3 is CASSIQPLEPYGYTF. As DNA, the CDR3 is TGTGCCAGTAGTATACAACCGCTCGAGCCATATGGCTACACCTTC.

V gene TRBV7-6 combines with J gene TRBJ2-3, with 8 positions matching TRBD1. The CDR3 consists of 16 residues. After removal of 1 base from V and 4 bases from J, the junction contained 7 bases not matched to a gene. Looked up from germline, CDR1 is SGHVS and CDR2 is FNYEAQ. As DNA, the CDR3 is TGTGCCAGCAGCTTAGGCCCGGACAGGGCCTCAGATACGCAGTATTTT. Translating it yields CASSLGPDRASDTQYF.

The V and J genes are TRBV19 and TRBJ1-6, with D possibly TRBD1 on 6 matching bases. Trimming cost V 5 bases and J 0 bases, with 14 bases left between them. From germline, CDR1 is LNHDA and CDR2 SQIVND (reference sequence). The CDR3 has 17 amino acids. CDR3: CASSFSGESSYNSPLHF. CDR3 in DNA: TGTGCCAGTAGTTTTTCAGGGGAAAGCTCCTATAATTCACCCCTCCACTTT.

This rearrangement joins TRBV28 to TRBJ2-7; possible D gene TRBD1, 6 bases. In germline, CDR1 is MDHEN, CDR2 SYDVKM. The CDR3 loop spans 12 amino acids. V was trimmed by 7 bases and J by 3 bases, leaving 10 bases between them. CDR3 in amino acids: CASTADSYEQYF. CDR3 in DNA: TGTGCCAGCACTGCGGACAGCTACGAGCAGTACTTC.

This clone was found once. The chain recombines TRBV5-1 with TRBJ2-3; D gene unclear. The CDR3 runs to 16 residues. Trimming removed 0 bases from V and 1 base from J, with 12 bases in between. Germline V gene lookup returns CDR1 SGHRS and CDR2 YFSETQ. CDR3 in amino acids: CASSLAVAVRTDTQYF. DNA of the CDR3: TGCGCCAGCAGCTTGGCTGTGGCAGTCCGCACAGATACGCAGTATTTT.

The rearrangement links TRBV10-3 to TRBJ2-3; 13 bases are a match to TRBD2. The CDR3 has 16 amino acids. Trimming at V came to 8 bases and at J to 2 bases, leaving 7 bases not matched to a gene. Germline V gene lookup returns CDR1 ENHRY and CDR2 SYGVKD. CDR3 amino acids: CAIGRTSGGTTDTQYF. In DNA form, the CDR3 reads TGTGCCATCGGCAGGACTAGCGGGGGTACCACAGATACGCAGTATTTT.

DNA of the CDR3: TGTGCCAGCAGTTATCCCACGGGAGGGGACTCCTACAATGAGCAGTTCTTC. As protein: CASSYPTGGDSYNEQFF. The chain uses TRBV6-2 or TRBV6-3 and TRBJ2-1, with 8 positions matching TRBD2. V was clipped by 3 bases and J by 0 bases; unmatched bases: 7. CDR3 length: 17 amino acids. Germline lookup yields CDR1 MNHEY and CDR2 SVGEGT.

In nucleotides, the CDR3 is TGTGCCAGCAGCCAAGACGTGGCAGTAGAGACCCAGTACTTC. Its translation is CASSQDVAVETQYF. The gene calls are TRBV3-1 (or the pseudogene TRBV3-2) and TRBJ2-5; D not resolved. The CDR3 consists of 14 residues. V lost 0 bases to trimming and J lost 4 bases, with 9 bases between them. CDR1 and CDR2 (germline): LGHDT, YNNKEL (reference sequence).

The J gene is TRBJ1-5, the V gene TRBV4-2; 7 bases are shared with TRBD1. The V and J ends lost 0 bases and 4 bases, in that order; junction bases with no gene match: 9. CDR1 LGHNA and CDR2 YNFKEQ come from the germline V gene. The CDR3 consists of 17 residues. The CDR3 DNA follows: TGTGCCAGCAGCCAAGACAGGGGGACCGGCCCAAATCAGCCCCAGCATTTT. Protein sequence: CASSQDRGTGPNQPQHF.

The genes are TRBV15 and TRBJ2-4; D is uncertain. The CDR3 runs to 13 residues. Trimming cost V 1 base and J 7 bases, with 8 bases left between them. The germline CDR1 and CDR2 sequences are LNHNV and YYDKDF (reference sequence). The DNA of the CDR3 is TGTGCCACCAGCAGAGGGAGCGCGAACATTCAGTACTTC. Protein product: CATSRGSANIQYF. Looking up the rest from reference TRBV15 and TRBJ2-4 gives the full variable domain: DAMVIQNPRYQVTQFGKPVTLSCSQTLNHNVMYWYQQKSSQAPKLLFHYYDKDFNNEADTPDNFQSRRPNTSFCFLDIRSPGLGDTAMYLCATSRGSANIQYFGAGTRLSVL.

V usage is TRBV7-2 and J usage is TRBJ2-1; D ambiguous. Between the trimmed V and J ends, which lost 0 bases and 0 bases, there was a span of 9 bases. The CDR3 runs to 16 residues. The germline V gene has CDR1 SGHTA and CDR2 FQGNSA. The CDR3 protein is CASSLAFSSSYNEQFF. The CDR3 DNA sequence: TGTGCCAGCAGCTTAGCGTTCTCGAGCTCCTACAATGAGCAGTTCTTC.

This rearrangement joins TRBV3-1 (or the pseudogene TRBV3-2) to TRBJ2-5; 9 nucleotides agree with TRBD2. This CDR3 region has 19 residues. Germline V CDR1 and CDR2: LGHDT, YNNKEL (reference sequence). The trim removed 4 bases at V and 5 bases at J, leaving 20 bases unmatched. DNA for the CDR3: TGTGCCAGCAGCCCTACACTTGGGGGCGGGGGGGCTTTTTTGGAGACCCAGTACTTC. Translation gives CASSPTLGGGGAFLETQYF.

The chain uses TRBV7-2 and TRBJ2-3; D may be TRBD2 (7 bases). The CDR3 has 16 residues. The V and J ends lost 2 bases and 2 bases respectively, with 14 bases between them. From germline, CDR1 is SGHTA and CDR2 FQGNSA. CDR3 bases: TGTGCCAGCAGCTTAACGGGGGGCCCCACCACAGATACGCAGTATTTT. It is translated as CASSLTGGPTTDTQYF.

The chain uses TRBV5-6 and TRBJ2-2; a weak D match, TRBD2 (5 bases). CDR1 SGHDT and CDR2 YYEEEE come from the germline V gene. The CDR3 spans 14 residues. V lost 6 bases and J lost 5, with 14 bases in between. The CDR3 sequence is CASIWTGNTGELFF. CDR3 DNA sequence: TGTGCCAGCATCTGGACGGGGAATACCGGGGAGCTGTTTTTT.

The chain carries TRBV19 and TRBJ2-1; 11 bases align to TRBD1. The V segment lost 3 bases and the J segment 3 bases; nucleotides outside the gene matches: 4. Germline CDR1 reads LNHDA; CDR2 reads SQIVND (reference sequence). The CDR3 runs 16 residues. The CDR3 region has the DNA TGTGCCAGTAGTATTCTCGGGACAGGGGGCTACAATGAGCAGTTCTTC. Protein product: CASSILGTGGYNEQFF.